The next 21 T cell receptor beta chains were all read from a single sample in a study of blood T cell repertoires in COVID-19 (dated by TCRdb to about 2020). The library was made by the immunoSEQ multiplex PCR assay. What TCRdb holds here is the immuneACCESS table cut down to in-frame rearrangements. Part of the clones is not present; checked against another copy, under half of the missing clones reflect an unresolved V gene, and the others are unexplained. In this sample the table shows over 150,000 clones, 80% to 90% of which occur a single time. The top ten hold approximately 1% of the sample. Input material: peripheral blood. These receptors came from a man aged 35-49 years with acute or convalescent COVID-19.

The chain links TRBV6-5 to TRBJ1-6; D ambiguous. V dropped 2 bases and J dropped 7 bases, with 6 bases sitting between them. CDR3 length: 13 amino acids. Germline V CDR1 and CDR2: MNHEY, SVGAGI. DNA of the CDR3: TGTGCCAGCAGTTACCAGTCAAATTCACCCCTCCACTTT. It translates to CASSYQSNSPLHF.

The rearrangement links TRBV24-1 to TRBJ2-2; 7 bases match TRBD1. Germline CDR1 and CDR2: KGHDR and SFDVKD. V was clipped by 2 bases and J by 2 bases; unmatched bases: 7. This CDR3 is 17 amino acids long. The CDR3 DNA follows: TGTGCCACCAGTGATTCTGTCAGGGGGACCAACACCGGGGAGCTGTTTTTT. Its protein is CATSDSVRGTNTGELFF.

V is TRBV11-3 and J is TRBJ2-1, with TRBD2 matching over 13 bases. Trimming cost V 5 bases and J 3 bases; bases outside gene matches: 4. The length of the CDR3 is 16 residues. CDR1 is SGHNT and CDR2 is YENEEA in the germline V gene. The chain's CDR3 is CASSDGLAGDYNEQFF. The CDR3 DNA sequence: TGTGCCAGCAGCGATGGACTAGCGGGGGACTACAATGAGCAGTTCTTC.

The V gene is TRBV6-5, the J gene TRBJ1-1; D might be TRBD1 (5 bases). Trimming removed 2 bases at V and 6 bases at J, with 13 bases between. Germline CDR1 is MNHEY and CDR2 is SVGAGI. The CDR3 spans 14 residues. Written as DNA, the CDR3 is TGTGCCAGCAGTTACAGGGGCCCAGGATCTGAAGCTTTCTTT. Protein product: CASSYRGPGSEAFF.

The chain uses TRBV5-6 and TRBJ2-7; TRBD2 matches at 11 bases. Trimming at V came to 4 bases and at J to 3 bases, leaving 9 bases not matched to a gene. Germline V gene sequence: CDR1 SGHDT, CDR2 YYEEEE. The CDR3 sequence is 16 residues long. The CDR3 DNA sequence: TGTGCCAGCAGCGGGTCTAGCGGGGGGAACTTCTACGAGCAGTACTTC. Translated: CASSGSSGGNFYEQYF.

The genes are TRBV5-1 and TRBJ1-3; D gene uncertain. Looked up from germline, CDR1 is SGHRS and CDR2 is YFSETQ. V was trimmed by 9 bases and J by 0 bases, leaving 16 bases between them. CDR3 length equals 15 residues. DNA of the CDR3: TGCGCCACGAGACAAGACCCAAGCTCTGGAAACACCATATATTTT. As protein: CATRQDPSSGNTIYF.

V is TRBV3-1 (or the pseudogene TRBV3-2) and J is TRBJ1-1; a weak D match, TRBD1 (5 bases). Trimming left V 3 bases short and J 6 bases short, with 8 bases between. The CDR3 is 12 amino acids. Germline loops: CDR1 LGHDT, CDR2 YNNKEL (reference sequence). CDR3 loop: CASSQGGAEAFF. As DNA, the CDR3 is TGTGCCAGCAGCCAGGGAGGGGCTGAAGCTTTCTTT.

This clone appeared once. This chain uses TRBV21-1 with TRBJ2-3; the table calls TRBD2, which could not be checked here. TRBV21-1 is noted as a pseudogene. The CDR3 sequence is 16 residues long. The CDR3 DNA reads as TGTGCCAGCAGCATCCCGGGACTAGCGGGGACAGATACGCAGTATTTT. Amino acids: CASSIPGLAGTDTQYF.

The V call is TRBV6-6, the J call TRBJ1-5; a weak D match, TRBD1 (5 bases). The CDR3 has 11 amino acids. V shed 6 bases and J shed 9 bases, with 9 bases lying between them. Germline V CDR1 and CDR2: MNHNY, SVGAGI (reference sequence). The CDR3 sequence: CASSQGSPQHF. CDR3 coding DNA: TGTGCCAGCAGCCAGGGTTCGCCCCAGCATTTT.

The rearrangement joins TRBV14 to TRBJ2-3; TRBD2 agrees at 11 bases. The CDR3 has 15 residues. Germline CDR1 reads SGHDN; CDR2 reads FVKESK. V lost 4 bases, J lost 10 bases, and 10 bases stayed unmatched. CDR3 in DNA: TGTGCCAGCAGCCTCAAGACTAGCGGGGCCGTCGCGCAGTATTTT. Translation: CASSLKTSGAVAQYF.

The V gene is TRBV5-1, the J gene TRBJ2-2; 7 nucleotides match TRBD1. Per germline, CDR1 SGHRS and CDR2 YFSETQ. CDR3 length equals 15 residues. V lost 3 bases to trimming and J lost 2 bases; unmatched junction nucleotides: 4. The CDR3 coding sequence is TGCGCCAGCAGCTGGGGACAGATCAACACCGGGGAGCTGTTTTTT. Protein sequence: CASSWGQINTGELFF.

This chain links TRBV5-8 with TRBJ1-1, with D perhaps matching TRBD1 (5 bases). The V end lost 5 bases, the J end lost 3 bases, and 11 bases lay between the germline ends. Germline V gene lookup returns CDR1 SGHTS and CDR2 YDEGEE. The CDR3 contains 13 residues. CDR3 nucleotide sequence: TGTGCCAGCAGGATGCCCAGGGACACTGAAGCTTTCTTT. This translates into CASRMPRDTEAFF.

The sample holds a few counts of this clone. The chain joins TRBV30 to TRBJ1-6, with TRBD1 matching 9 bases. The CDR3 is 12 amino acids. The trim removed 4 bases at V and 12 bases at J, leaving 4 bases unmatched. The germline gives CDR1 GTSNPN, CDR2 SVGIG (reference sequence). The CDR3 loop reads CAWITGGEPLHF. The CDR3 DNA is TGTGCCTGGATCACAGGGGGCGAACCCCTCCACTTT.

This clone was seen once. The chain carries TRBV30 and TRBJ2-5; perhaps TRBD2 as D (6 bases). This CDR3 spans 11 amino acids. V was cut by 4 bases and J by 7 bases, with 10 bases left in between. The V gene's germline CDR1 is GTSNPN and CDR2 SVGIG (reference sequence). CDR3 coding DNA: TGTGCCTGGAAGGTGGGGGGGACCCAGTACTTC. Translated: CAWKVGGTQYF.

The V and J genes are TRBV7-6 and TRBJ2-3; D is possibly TRBD2 (5 bases). Germline V gives CDR1 SGHVS, CDR2 FNYEAQ. The length of the CDR3 is 14 residues. Trimming stripped 4 bases from V and 1 base from J, with 9 bases between. The CDR3 region has the DNA TGTGCCAGCAGCTCCGGGCGGGGCACAGATACGCAGTATTTT. It specifies CASSSGRGTDTQYF.

As for this clone: This same CDR3 is encoded by further DNA sequences in the sample. This chain links TRBV15 with TRBJ1-5; D possibly corresponds to TRBD1 (5 bases). The V gene's germline CDR1 is LNHNV and CDR2 YYDKDF (reference sequence). This CDR3 is 15 amino acids long. V was cut by 0 bases and J by 2 bases, with 8 bases left in between. Written as DNA, the CDR3 is TGTGCCACCAGCAGAGATACAGGTGGCAATCAGCCCCAGCATTTT. Translating it yields CATSRDTGGNQPQHF.

About this clone: The junction departs from germline at one end; a sequencing error may be responsible. The chain couples TRBV7-7 to TRBJ2-5; TRBD2 aligns across 11 bases. This CDR3 is built from 16 residues. CDR1 and CDR2 from the germline V gene are SSHAT and FNYEAQ (reference sequence). CDR3 sequence reads: CASSLALAGGQETQYF. The DNA for the CDR3 is TGTGCTAGCAGCTTAGCTCTAGCGGGGGGCCAAGAGACCCAGTACTTC.

The chain couples TRBV5-6 to TRBJ1-2, with 11 bases matching TRBD1. In germline, CDR1 is SGHDT, CDR2 YYEEEE. V lost 2 bases and J lost 2; bases outside the gene matches: 2. The CDR3 consists of 15 residues. This CDR3 reads CASSFGDRGNYGYTF. The CDR3 region has the DNA TGTGCCAGCAGCTTTGGGGACAGGGGGAACTATGGCTACACCTTC.

The V call is TRBV15, the J call TRBJ1-2, with 7 nucleotides matching TRBD1. After removal of 1 base from V and 8 bases from J, the junction contained 10 bases not matched to a gene. The CDR3 runs 15 residues. CDR1 is LNHNV, CDR2 YYDKDF, per germline (reference sequence). The CDR3 sequence is CATSRGRGQRGGYTF. CDR3 coding DNA: TGTGCCACCAGCAGAGGGAGGGGGCAACGTGGCGGCTACACCTTC.

This clone has a handful of counts. The chain employs TRBV6-5 and TRBJ1-3; 12 nucleotides agree with TRBD1. After removal of 7 bases from V and 7 bases from J, the junction contained 5 bases not matched to a gene. Germline V lookup: CDR1 MNHEY, CDR2 SVGAGI. This CDR3 has 14 amino acids. The CDR3 spells CASTEGQGANTIYF. The CDR3, as DNA: TGTGCCAGCACCGAGGGACAGGGGGCGAACACCATATATTTT.

The table lists this clone with a count of one. The rearrangement links TRBV9 to TRBJ1-2, with D tentatively TRBD1 (6 bases). This CDR3 has 11 residues. Germline V lookup: CDR1 SGDLS, CDR2 YYNGEE. Trimming removed 3 bases at V and 8 bases at J, with 8 bases between. The CDR3 protein is CASSADRGYTF. As DNA, the CDR3 is TGTGCCAGCAGCGCAGACAGGGGCTACACCTTC. The full variable domain, rest sourced from reference TRBV9 and TRBJ1-2, is DSGVTQTPKHLITATGQRVTLRCSPRSGDLSVYWYQQSLDQGLQFLIQYYNGEERAKGNILERFSAQQFPDLHSELNLSSLELGDSALYFCASSADRGYTFGSGTRLTVV.